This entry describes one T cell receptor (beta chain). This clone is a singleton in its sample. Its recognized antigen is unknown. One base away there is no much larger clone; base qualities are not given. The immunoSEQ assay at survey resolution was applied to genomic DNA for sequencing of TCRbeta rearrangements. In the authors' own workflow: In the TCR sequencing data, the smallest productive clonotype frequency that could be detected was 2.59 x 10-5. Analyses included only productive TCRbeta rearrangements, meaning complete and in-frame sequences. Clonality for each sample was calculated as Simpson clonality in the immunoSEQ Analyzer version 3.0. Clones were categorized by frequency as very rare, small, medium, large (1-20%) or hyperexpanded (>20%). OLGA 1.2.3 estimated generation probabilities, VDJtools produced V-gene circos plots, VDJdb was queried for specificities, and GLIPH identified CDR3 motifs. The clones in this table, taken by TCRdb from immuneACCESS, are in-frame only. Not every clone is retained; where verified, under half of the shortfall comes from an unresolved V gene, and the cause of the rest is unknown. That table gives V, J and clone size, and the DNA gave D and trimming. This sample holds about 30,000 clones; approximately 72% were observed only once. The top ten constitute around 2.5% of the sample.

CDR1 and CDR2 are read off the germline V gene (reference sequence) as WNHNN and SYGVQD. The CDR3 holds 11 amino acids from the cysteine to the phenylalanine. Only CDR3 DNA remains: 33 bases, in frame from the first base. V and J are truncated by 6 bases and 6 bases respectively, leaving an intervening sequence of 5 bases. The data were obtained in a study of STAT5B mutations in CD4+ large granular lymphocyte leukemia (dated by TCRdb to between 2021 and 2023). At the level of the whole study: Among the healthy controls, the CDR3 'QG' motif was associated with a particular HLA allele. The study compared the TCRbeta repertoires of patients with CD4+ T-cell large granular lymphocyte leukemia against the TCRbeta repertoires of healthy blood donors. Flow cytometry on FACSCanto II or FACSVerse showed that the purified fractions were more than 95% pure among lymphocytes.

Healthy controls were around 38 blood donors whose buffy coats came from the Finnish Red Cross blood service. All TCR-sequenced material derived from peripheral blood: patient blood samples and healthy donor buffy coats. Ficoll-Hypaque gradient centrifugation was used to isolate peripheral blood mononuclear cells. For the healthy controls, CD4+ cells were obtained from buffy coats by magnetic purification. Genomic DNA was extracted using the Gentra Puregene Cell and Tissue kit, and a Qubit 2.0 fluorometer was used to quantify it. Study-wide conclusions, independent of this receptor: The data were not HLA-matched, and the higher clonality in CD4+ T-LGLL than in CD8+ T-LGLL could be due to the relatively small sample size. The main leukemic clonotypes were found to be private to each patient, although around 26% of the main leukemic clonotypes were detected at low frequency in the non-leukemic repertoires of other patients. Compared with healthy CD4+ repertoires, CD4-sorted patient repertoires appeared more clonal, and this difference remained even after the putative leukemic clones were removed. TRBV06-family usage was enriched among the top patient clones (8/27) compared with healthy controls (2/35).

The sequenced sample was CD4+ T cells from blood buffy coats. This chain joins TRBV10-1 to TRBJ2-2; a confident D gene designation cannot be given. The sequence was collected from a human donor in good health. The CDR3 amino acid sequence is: CASRWAGELFF. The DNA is TGCGCCAGCAGGTGGGCCGGGGAGCTGTTTTTT.